Below, 26 T cell receptor beta chains from the same sample are listed, as sequenced in a study of identifying expanded T cells in peripheral blood. Profiled with immunoSEQ multiplex PCR; TCRdb holds only in-frame clones, not every one. The table has some 70,000 clones, about 90% seen once; the top ten hold 3% to 4%. Sequencing was carried out using blood. These receptors were obtained from a person aged 18 to 75 in good health.

The gene calls are TRBV10-3 and TRBJ2-7, with 12 positions matching TRBD1. V shed 3 bases and J 4 bases; nucleotides not matched to a gene: 7. The CDR3 length is 16 residues. Germline CDR1 ENHRY, CDR2 SYGVKD. The CDR3 DNA reads as TGTGCCATCAGTGAAAGGGGGACAGGGGGCGAGTACGAGCAGTACTTC. Its translation is CAISERGTGGEYEQYF.

Details on this clone: Other DNA sequences in this sample translate to the same CDR3. This sequence joins TRBV18 and TRBJ2-2; 7 nucleotides line up with TRBD1. The trim removed 4 bases at V and 1 base at J, leaving 3 bases unmatched. The CDR3 runs to 15 residues. Per germline, CDR1 KGHSH and CDR2 LQKENI. CDR3 amino acids: CASSLRQGNTGELFF. The CDR3 region has the DNA TGTGCCAGCTCACTCAGACAGGGGAACACCGGGGAGCTGTTTTTT.

The rearrangement joins TRBV4-3 to TRBJ1-5, with TRBD1 matching 7 bases. V shed 4 bases, J shed 9 bases, and the junction held 9 bases outside the gene matches. The germline V gene has CDR1 LGHNA and CDR2 YSLEER. This CDR3 contains 14 residues. The CDR3 coding sequence is TGCGCCAGCAGCCCAGACAGGGTATATATGCCCCAGCATTTT. It encodes CASSPDRVYMPQHF.

This chain links TRBV25-1 with TRBJ2-3; tentative D call: TRBD1 (6 bases). The CDR3 runs 12 residues. The germline V gene encodes CDR1 MGHDK and CDR2 SYGVNS. The V end lost 8 bases, the J end lost 5 bases, and 11 bases lay between the germline ends. CDR3 in amino acids: CASAGVRDTQYF. The CDR3 region has the DNA TGTGCCAGCGCAGGGGTTCGAGATACGCAGTATTTT. The whole variable domain, remainder taken from reference TRBV25-1 and TRBJ2-3, is EADIYQTPRYLVIGTGKKITLECSQTMGHDKMYWYQQDPGMELHLIHYSYGVNSTEKGDLSSESTVSRIRTEHFPLTLESARPSHTSQYLCASAGVRDTQYFGPGTRLTVL.

The V and J genes are TRBV30 and TRBJ2-7, with no clear D. The CDR3 length is 15 residues. The germline V gene has CDR1 GTSNPN and CDR2 SVGIG (reference sequence). Trimming stripped 0 bases from V and 11 bases from J, with 23 bases between. As DNA, the CDR3 is TGTGCCTGGAGTGTACTTAGCCTAAGCCACGACATGGAGTACTTC. This encodes CAWSVLSLSHDMEYF.

The chain couples TRBV1 to TRBJ2-5; the DNA was not used to check the table's D call, TRBD1. TRBV1 is classified as a pseudogene. This CDR3 region has 14 residues. CDR3 protein: CTSSQDKGQETQYF. CDR3 DNA sequence: TGCACCAGCAGCCAAGATAAGGGGCAAGAGACCCAGTACTTC.

V is TRBV5-4 and J is TRBJ1-1, with a possible D match to TRBD1 (5 bases). The germline CDR1 and CDR2 sequences are SGHNT and YYREEE (reference sequence). Between the trimmed V and J ends, which lost 1 base and 11 bases, there was a span of 15 bases. This CDR3 is built from 13 residues. The CDR3 protein is CASSLKRGGGAFF. CDR3 in DNA: TGTGCCAGCAGCTTGAAGCGCGGGGGTGGGGCTTTCTTT.

This clone was counted a single time. This sequence joins TRBV28 and TRBJ1-1; D gene unclear. Trimming stripped 3 bases from V and 2 bases from J, with 1 base between. The CDR3 covers 11 residues. Germline loops: CDR1 MDHEN, CDR2 SYDVKM. The CDR3 is CASSFNTEAFF. DNA of the CDR3: TGTGCCAGCAGTTTTAACACTGAAGCTTTCTTT.

The rearrangement joins TRBV30 to TRBJ2-3, with 8 bases aligning to TRBD2. The trim removed 3 bases at V and 4 bases at J, leaving 3 bases unmatched. The CDR3 runs 13 residues. CDR1 is GTSNPN, CDR2 SVGIG, per germline (reference sequence). CDR3: CAWRRGGSDTQYF. The DNA for the CDR3 is TGTGCCTGGAGACGGGGGGGCTCAGATACGCAGTATTTT.

The chain is built from TRBV19 and TRBJ2-5; TRBD1 matches 7 bases. The CDR3 length is 13 residues. The junction had 5 bases not matched to a gene; V was cut back by 6 bases and J by 4 bases. Germline lookup yields CDR1 LNHDA and CDR2 SQIVND (reference sequence). In DNA, the CDR3 is TGTGCCAGTAGAGACAGGGCGGCAGAGACCCAGTACTTC. Translation: CASRDRAAETQYF.

CDR3 loop: CATTRLADNEQFF. In nucleotides, the CDR3 is TGTGCCACCACCAGACTAGCGGACAATGAGCAGTTCTTC. The rearrangement links TRBV19 to TRBJ2-1; the match to TRBD2 covers 9 bases. CDR3 size: 13 residues. Germline V gene lookup returns CDR1 LNHDA and CDR2 SQIVND (reference sequence). V shed 10 bases and J 5 bases; nucleotides not matched to a gene: 6.

This chain connects TRBV7-8 to TRBJ1-6; a possible D gene is TRBD1 (5 bases). Trimming removed 5 bases at V and 10 bases at J, with 12 bases between. The CDR3 spans 13 residues. Germline V gene lookup returns CDR1 SGHVS and CDR2 FQNEAQ. The CDR3 region has the DNA TGTGCCAGCAGCCCGATCAGGGACTCACCCCTCCACTTT. As protein: CASSPIRDSPLHF.

The chain employs TRBV2 and TRBJ1-1; the match to TRBD1 covers 11 bases. CDR1 and CDR2 (germline): SNHLY, FYNNEI. V gave up 6 bases and J gave up 4 bases; unmatched junction bases: 4. The CDR3 has 14 residues. The CDR3 sequence is CASRFGTGGTEAFF. The CDR3, as DNA: TGTGCCAGCAGATTCGGGACAGGGGGCACTGAAGCTTTCTTT.

This chain links TRBV27 with TRBJ2-2; D gene uncertain. CDR3 length: 15 residues. Per the germline V gene, CDR1 is MNHEY and CDR2 is SMNVEV (reference sequence). Trimming took off 5 bases at V and 4 bases at J, with 14 bases between the two ends. The DNA for the CDR3 is TGTGCCAGCAGTCCTACCGTGGTGGGCACCGGGGAGCTGTTTTTT. Its translation: CASSPTVVGTGELFF.

CDR3 loop: CASKPGLAGGSLYF. In DNA, the CDR3 is TGTGCCAGCAAACCGGGTCTAGCGGGAGGCTCCCTGTACTTC. V usage is TRBV2 and J usage is TRBJ2-7, with 11 bases identical to TRBD2. Germline CDR1 and CDR2: SNHLY and FYNNEI. The CDR3 runs 14 residues. The V gene end was trimmed by 7 bases and the J gene end by 12 bases; junction bases not matched to a gene: 14.

This chain links TRBV6-6 with TRBJ2-4; TRBD1 matches 8 bases. The trim removed 2 bases at V and 6 bases at J, leaving 6 bases unmatched. CDR1 is MNHNY, CDR2 SVGAGI, per germline (reference sequence). The CDR3 spans 15 residues. The CDR3 coding sequence is TGTGCCAGCAGTTACCCCAGGGGGCCGATAAACATTCAGTACTTC. Protein product: CASSYPRGPINIQYF.

The V and J genes are TRBV28 and TRBJ1-1, with no clear D. V was pared by 6 bases and J by 1 base, with 18 bases between. CDR1 is MDHEN and CDR2 is SYDVKM in the germline V gene. The CDR3 has 16 residues. The CDR3 reads CASRGPTGLWNTEAFF. In DNA form, the CDR3 reads TGTGCCAGCAGAGGTCCGACGGGGTTGTGGAACACTGAAGCTTTCTTT.

J is TRBJ1-5 and V is TRBV23-1; TRBD1 might be the D (5 bases). TRBV23-1 is treated as an ORF (open reading frame) with a function not yet certain. The CDR3 loop spans 16 amino acids. V lost 2 bases, J lost 6 bases, and 17 bases lay in between. In DNA, the CDR3 is TGCGCCAGCAGTCAAGGGCGAGGGGTTTCGCTTCAGCCCCAGCATTTT. It specifies CASSQGRGVSLQPQHF.

The rearrangement joins TRBV27 to TRBJ1-2; TRBD1 matches at 9 bases. CDR3 length equals 14 residues. With V trimmed by 5 bases and J by 4 bases, 5 bases remained unmatched. The V gene's germline CDR1 is MNHEY and CDR2 SMNVEV (reference sequence). DNA of the CDR3: TGTGCCAGCAGTGCGGACAGGGGCGGCTATGGCTACACCTTC. It encodes CASSADRGGYGYTF.

The V and J genes are TRBV7-9 and TRBJ1-1; 7 bases agree with TRBD1. J lost 3 bases, V lost 5 bases, and 3 bases had no gene match. The CDR3 is made up of 13 amino acids. The germline CDR1 and CDR2 sequences are SEHNR and FQNEAQ (reference sequence). The CDR3 sequence: CASSPTGDTEAFF. DNA for the CDR3: TGTGCCAGCAGCCCCACAGGGGACACTGAAGCTTTCTTT.

The chain combines TRBV28 with TRBJ2-1; D might be TRBD1 (6 bases). Germline assignment: CDR1 MDHEN and CDR2 SYDVKM. V shed 4 bases and J shed 5 bases, with 15 bases lying between them. The CDR3 spans 15 residues. Here the CDR3 reads CASSSYRVGNNEQFF. Here the CDR3 DNA reads TGTGCCAGCAGTTCATACAGGGTAGGGAACAATGAGCAGTTCTTC.

The chain uses TRBV10-3 and TRBJ2-7; no clear D. V lost 8 bases, J lost 0 bases, and 14 bases lay in between. Germline lookup yields CDR1 ENHRY and CDR2 SYGVKD. This CDR3 comprises 14 residues. CDR3 sequence: CAIPHTEASYEQYF. The CDR3 DNA reads as TGTGCCATCCCCCACACGGAAGCCTCCTACGAGCAGTACTTC.

In its sample, this clone was seen a few times. This chain connects TRBV6-1 to TRBJ1-3; D gene uncertain. Looked up from germline, CDR1 is MNHNS and CDR2 is SASEGT. There are 14 residues in the CDR3. V gave up 4 bases and J gave up 1 base, with 8 bases separating them. The CDR3 nucleotides are TGTGCCAGCAGTGCTGGACCTTCTGGAAACACCATATATTTT. Encoded protein: CASSAGPSGNTIYF.

This chain joins TRBV9 and TRBJ2-1; D call uncertain. Trimming stripped 2 bases from V and 1 base from J, with 4 bases between. The CDR3 has 13 amino acids. The V gene's germline CDR1 is SGDLS and CDR2 YYNGEE. The CDR3 region has the DNA TGTGCCAGCAGCGTGCTATCCTACAATGAGCAGTTCTTC. Its translation: CASSVLSYNEQFF.

The chain couples TRBV29-1 to TRBJ1-2, with D unclear. The ends were cut back, 3 bases at V and 2 bases at J, with 16 bases in the middle. CDR3 length: 15 amino acids. The germline V gene encodes CDR1 SQVTM and CDR2 ANQGSEA. The CDR3, as DNA: TGCAGCGTTGATGGGTCTGGAGGGCCAAACTATGGCTACACCTTC. It translates to CSVDGSGGPNYGYTF.

V usage is TRBV4-1 and J usage is TRBJ1-2, with D tentatively TRBD1 (5 bases). V was trimmed by 0 bases and J by 1 base, leaving 6 bases between them. The germline V gene encodes CDR1 MGHRA and CDR2 YSYEKL. The CDR3 has 14 residues. CDR3 DNA: TGCGCCAGCAGCCAAGAGGGACTTAACTATGGCTACACCTTC. It codes for CASSQEGLNYGYTF.